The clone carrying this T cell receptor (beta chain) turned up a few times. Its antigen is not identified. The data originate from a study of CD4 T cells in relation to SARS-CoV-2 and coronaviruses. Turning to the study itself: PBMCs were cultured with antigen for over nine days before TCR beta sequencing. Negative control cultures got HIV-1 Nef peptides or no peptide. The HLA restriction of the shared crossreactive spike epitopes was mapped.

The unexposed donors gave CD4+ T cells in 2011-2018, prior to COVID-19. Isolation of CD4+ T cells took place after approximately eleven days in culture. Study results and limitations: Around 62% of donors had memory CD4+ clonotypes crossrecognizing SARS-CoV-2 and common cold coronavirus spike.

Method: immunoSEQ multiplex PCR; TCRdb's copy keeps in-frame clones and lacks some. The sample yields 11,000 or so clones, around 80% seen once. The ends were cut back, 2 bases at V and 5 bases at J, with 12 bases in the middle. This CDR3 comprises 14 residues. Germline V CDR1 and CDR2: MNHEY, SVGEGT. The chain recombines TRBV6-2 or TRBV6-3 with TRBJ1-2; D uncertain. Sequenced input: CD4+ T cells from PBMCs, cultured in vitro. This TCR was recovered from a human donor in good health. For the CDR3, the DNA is TGTGCCAGCAGTTACGCTATAGACAAGTATGGCTACACCTTC. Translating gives CASSYAIDKYGYTF.